Listed below are T cell receptor beta chains from one sample, sequenced in a study of T cells in Graves' hyperthyroidism and ophthalmopathy. TCRdb re-derived calls from the multiplex PCR reads in MiXCR, one entry per CDR3 protein. The table shows around 400,000 distinct CDR3 sequences, with roughly 25% occurring only once. Sequencing was carried out using blood. These receptors all come from a man aged 50 to 60 with Graves' hyperthyroidism. Each CDR3 is given with its conserved first and last residue. Each record gives: J gene, D gene, clone size, V gene, CDR3 protein, CDR3 DNA. The D gene is left open where the match is weak. Clone size is stated in some rows and not others, as once, few, many or a class when expanded.

j_gene: TRBJ2-7
d_gene: NA
abundance: NA
v_gene: TRBV28
CDR3aa: CASRMGDISYEQYF
CDR3nt: TGTGCCAGCAGAATGGGGGACATTTCCTACGAGCAGTACTTC

j_gene: TRBJ1-5
d_gene: NA
abundance: NA
v_gene: TRBV15
CDR3aa: CATSVTDQPQHF
CDR3nt: TGTGCCACCAGCGTAACAGATCAGCCCCAGCATTTT

j_gene: TRBJ2-7
d_gene: TRBD1
abundance: NA
v_gene: TRBV6-1
CDR3aa: CASRRRQGIEQYF
CDR3nt: TGTGCCAGCCGAAGGCGACAGGGGATCGAGCAGTACTTC

j_gene: TRBJ2-1
d_gene: TRBD2
abundance: few
v_gene: TRBV24-1
CDR3aa: CATSAPSSGRGHEQFF
CDR3nt: TGTGCCACCAGTGCCCCTTCGAGCGGGAGAGGTCATGAGCAGTTCTTC

j_gene: TRBJ2-6
d_gene: TRBD1
abundance: few
v_gene: TRBV7-8
CDR3aa: CASSSGGGSGANVLTF
CDR3nt: TGTGCCAGCAGTTCAGGGGGTGGCTCTGGGGCCAACGTCCTGACTTTC

j_gene: TRBJ2-1
d_gene: TRBD2
abundance: NA
v_gene: TRBV27
CDR3aa: CASSQMASGNGEQFF
CDR3nt: TGTGCCAGCAGTCAGATGGCTAGCGGGAACGGTGAGCAGTTCTTC

j_gene: TRBJ2-7
d_gene: NA
abundance: few
v_gene: TRBV6-1
CDR3aa: CASSDRTTEQYF
CDR3nt: TGTGCCAGCAGTGACCGGACTACGGAGCAGTACTTC

j_gene: TRBJ1-4
d_gene: NA
abundance: NA
v_gene: TRBV2
CDR3aa: CASSAEVANEKLFF
CDR3nt: TGTGCCAGCAGTGCCGAGGTGGCTAATGAAAAACTGTTTTTT

j_gene: TRBJ2-1
d_gene: TRBD2
abundance: many
v_gene: TRBV3-1
CDR3aa: CASSQAGTSVHEQFF
CDR3nt: TGTGCCAGCAGCCAAGCGGGGACTAGCGTCCATGAGCAGTTCTTC

j_gene: TRBJ2-7
d_gene: NA
abundance: few
v_gene: TRBV6-2/TRBV6-3
CDR3aa: CASREGGINLEQYF
CDR3nt: TGTGCCAGCAGGGAAGGCGGTATCAACCTCGAGCAGTACTTC

j_gene: TRBJ2-5
d_gene: TRBD2
abundance: many
v_gene: TRBV27
CDR3aa: CASSLHRLAGGPQTQYF
CDR3nt: TGTGCCAGCAGTTTACACCGACTAGCGGGAGGGCCCCAGACCCAGTACTTC

j_gene: TRBJ2-7
d_gene: TRBD1
abundance: many
v_gene: TRBV7-9
CDR3aa: CASSPGTGKYEQYF
CDR3nt: TGTGCCAGCAGCCCAGGGACAGGGAAATACGAGCAGTACTTC

j_gene: TRBJ1-5
d_gene: NA
abundance: few
v_gene: TRBV6-1
CDR3aa: CASRVGSSNQPQHF
CDR3nt: TGTGCCAGCAGGGTAGGGTCGAGCAATCAGCCCCAGCATTTT

j_gene: TRBJ2-3
d_gene: NA
abundance: NA
v_gene: TRBV28
CDR3aa: CASGMGTDTQYF
CDR3nt: TGTGCCAGCGGCATGGGGACAGATACGCAGTATTTT

j_gene: TRBJ2-3
d_gene: NA
abundance: NA
v_gene: TRBV19
CDR3aa: CASSTSQPADTQYF
CDR3nt: TGTGCCAGTAGTACGAGTCAGCCAGCAGATACGCAGTATTTT

j_gene: TRBJ2-5
d_gene: TRBD1
abundance: many
v_gene: TRBV28
CDR3aa: CASSFTGGRETQYF
CDR3nt: TGTGCCAGCAGTTTCACAGGGGGCCGAGAGACCCAGTACTTC

j_gene: TRBJ2-1
d_gene: NA
abundance: many
v_gene: TRBV7-3
CDR3aa: CASSPVSSVGDEQFF
CDR3nt: TGTGCCAGCAGCCCCGTGTCTAGCGTTGGCGATGAGCAGTTCTTC